These T cell receptor beta chains were read from a single sample in a study of metastatic and nonmetastatic thyroid tumors. TCRdb re-called the PCR reads through MiXCR. This sample has approximately 16,000 clones, with around 20% found just once. Input material: blood. The receptors derive from a female donor with papillary thyroid cancer or a benign thyroid nodule (not recorded which). Some clones in this sample may be carry-over from other donors' samples. Each CDR3 is given without its conserved first and last residue. The order of the fields is J gene, V gene, CDR3 protein.

TRBJ2-7	TRBV10-2	ASKQSREFLQEQY
TRBJ2-7	TRBV12-3/TRBV12-4	ASSSLGLSSGSFSEQY
TRBJ1-5	TRBV6-9	ASSYGDGGVQPQH
TRBJ2-1	TRBV6-1	ASRQSGTHYNEQF
TRBJ2-1	TRBV7-9	ASRAGTGSPGEQF
TRBJ1-1	TRBV6-1	ASKRGENTEAF
TRBJ1-5	TRBV6-1	ASSRGQGGQPQH
TRBJ2-1	TRBV25-1	ASSDQREYNEQF
TRBJ2-3	TRBV28	ASSLGFGNTQY
TRBJ1-2	TRBV5-1	ASSPRTGSYGYT
TRBJ1-5	TRBV5-8	ANSLMDGHNEPQH
TRBJ1-3	TRBV4-2	ASSQVGQFSGNTIY
TRBJ2-7	TRBV14	ASSHINDRRGQY
TRBJ1-2	TRBV6-5	ASSYYLRGNLYGYT
TRBJ2-7	TRBV24-1	AVGQTSYEQY
TRBJ2-7	TRBV20-1	SAPTQTTYEQY
TRBJ2-2	TRBV7-2	ASSLRAGVHYGELF